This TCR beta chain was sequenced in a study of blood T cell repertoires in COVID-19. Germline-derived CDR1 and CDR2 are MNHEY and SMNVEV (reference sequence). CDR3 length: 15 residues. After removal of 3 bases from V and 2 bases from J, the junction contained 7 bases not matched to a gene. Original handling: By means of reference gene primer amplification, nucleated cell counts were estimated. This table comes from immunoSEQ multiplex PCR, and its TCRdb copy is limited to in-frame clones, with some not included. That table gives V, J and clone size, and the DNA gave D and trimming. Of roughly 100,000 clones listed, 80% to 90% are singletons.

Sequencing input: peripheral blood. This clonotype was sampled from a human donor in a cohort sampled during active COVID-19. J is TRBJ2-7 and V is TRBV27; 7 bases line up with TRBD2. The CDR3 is CASSLAAGLPYEQYF. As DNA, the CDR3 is TGTGCCAGCAGTTTGGCAGCGGGGCTTCCCTACGAGCAGTACTTC.